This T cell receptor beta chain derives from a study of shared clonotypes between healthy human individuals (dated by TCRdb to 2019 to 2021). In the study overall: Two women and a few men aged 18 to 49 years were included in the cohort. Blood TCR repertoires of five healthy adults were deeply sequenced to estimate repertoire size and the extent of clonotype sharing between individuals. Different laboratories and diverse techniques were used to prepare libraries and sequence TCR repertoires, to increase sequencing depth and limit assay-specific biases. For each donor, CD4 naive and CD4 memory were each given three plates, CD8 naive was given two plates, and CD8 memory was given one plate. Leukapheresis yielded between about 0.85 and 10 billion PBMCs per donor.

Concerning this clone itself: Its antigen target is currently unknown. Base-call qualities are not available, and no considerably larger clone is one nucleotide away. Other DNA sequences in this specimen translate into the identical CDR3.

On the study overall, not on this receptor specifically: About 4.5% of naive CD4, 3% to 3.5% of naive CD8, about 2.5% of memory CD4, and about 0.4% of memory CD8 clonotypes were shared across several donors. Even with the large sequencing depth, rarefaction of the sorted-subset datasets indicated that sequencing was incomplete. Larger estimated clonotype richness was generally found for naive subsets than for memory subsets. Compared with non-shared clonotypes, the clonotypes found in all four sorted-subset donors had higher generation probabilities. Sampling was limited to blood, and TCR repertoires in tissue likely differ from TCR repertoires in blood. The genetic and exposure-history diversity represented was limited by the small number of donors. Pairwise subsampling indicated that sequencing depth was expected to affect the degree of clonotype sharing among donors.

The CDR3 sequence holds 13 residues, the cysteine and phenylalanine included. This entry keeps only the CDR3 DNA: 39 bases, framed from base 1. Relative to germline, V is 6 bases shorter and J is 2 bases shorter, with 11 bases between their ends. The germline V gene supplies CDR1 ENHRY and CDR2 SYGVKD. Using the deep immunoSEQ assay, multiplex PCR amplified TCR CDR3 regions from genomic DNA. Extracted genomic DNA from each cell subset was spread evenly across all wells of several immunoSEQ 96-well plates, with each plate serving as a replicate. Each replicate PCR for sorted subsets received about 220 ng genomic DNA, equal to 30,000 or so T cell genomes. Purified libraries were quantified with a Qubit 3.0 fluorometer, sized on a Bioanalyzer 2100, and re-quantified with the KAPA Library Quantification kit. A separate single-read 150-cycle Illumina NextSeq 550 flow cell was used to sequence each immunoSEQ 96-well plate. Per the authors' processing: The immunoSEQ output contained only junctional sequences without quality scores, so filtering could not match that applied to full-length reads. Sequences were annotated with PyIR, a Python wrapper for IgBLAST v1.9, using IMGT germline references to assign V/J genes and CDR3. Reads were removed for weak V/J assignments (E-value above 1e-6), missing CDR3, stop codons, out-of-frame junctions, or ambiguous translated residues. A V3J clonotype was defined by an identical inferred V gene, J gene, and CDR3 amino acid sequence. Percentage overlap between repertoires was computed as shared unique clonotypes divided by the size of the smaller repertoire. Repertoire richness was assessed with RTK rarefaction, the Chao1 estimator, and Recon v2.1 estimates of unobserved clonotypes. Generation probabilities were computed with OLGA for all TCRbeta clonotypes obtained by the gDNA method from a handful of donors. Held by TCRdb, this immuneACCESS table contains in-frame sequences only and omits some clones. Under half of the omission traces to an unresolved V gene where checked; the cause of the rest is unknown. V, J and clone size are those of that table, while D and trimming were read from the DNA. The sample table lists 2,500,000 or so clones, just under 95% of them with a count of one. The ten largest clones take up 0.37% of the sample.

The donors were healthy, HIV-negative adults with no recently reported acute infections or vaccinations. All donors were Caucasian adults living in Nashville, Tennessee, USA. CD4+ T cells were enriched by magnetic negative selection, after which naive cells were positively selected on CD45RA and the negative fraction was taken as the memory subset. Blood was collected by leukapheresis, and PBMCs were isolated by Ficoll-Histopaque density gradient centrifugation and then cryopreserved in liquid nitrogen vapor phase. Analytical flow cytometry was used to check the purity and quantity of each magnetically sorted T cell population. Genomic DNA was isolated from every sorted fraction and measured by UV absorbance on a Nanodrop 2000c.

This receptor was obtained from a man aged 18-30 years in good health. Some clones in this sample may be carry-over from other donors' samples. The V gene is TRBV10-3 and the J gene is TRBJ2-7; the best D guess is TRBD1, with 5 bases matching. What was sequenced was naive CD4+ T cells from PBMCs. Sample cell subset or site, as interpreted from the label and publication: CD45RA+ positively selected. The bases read TGTGCCATCAGCGAGCAGGGAACCTACGAGCAGTACTTC. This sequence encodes CAISEQGTYEQYF.